Each of the 27 T cell receptor beta chains below was sequenced from the same sample in a study of CD8 T cells in Susac syndrome. Random hexamers were used to reverse transcribe 0.5 to 1 ug of RNA. TCRdb independently ran MiXCR on the immunoSEQ multiplex PCR reads; one entry per CDR3 protein. The sample includes some 300,000 distinct CDR3 sequences, about 91% of them seen just once. The sample consisted of CD8+ T cells from PBMCs. The receptors shown here come from a human donor with multiple sclerosis.

The genes are TRBV28 and TRBJ2-5; D is possibly TRBD2 (5 bases). The ends were cut back, 5 bases at V and 10 bases at J, with 23 bases in the middle. The length of the CDR3 is 15 residues. Germline values: CDR1 MDHEN, CDR2 SYDVKM. Here the CDR3 reads CASSIPPGLKSGQYF. The CDR3 DNA sequence: TGTGCCAGCAGTATACCCCCCGGACTTAAGAGTGGCCAGTACTTC.

The chain is built from TRBV6-2 or TRBV6-3 and TRBJ2-7; TRBD1 matches at 7 bases. CDR1 MNHEY and CDR2 SVGEGT come from the germline V gene. This CDR3 contains 13 residues. The J segment lost 3 bases and the V segment lost 8 bases, leaving 7 bases of the junction unmatched. CDR3 sequence: CASGRDRHYEQYF. CDR3 nucleotide sequence: TGTGCCAGCGGCCGGGACAGACACTACGAGCAGTACTTC.

The chain has TRBV28 and TRBJ2-7, with D perhaps assigned TRBD1 or TRBD2 (5 bases each). CDR3 length: 16 residues. Germline V gene data show CDR1 as MDHEN and CDR2 as SYDVKM. CDR3 region: CYPTEGQTREIYEQYF. In DNA form, the CDR3 reads TGTTACCCGACAGAGGGGCAAACTCGGGAAATCTACGAGCAGTACTTC.

The chain has TRBV27 and TRBJ2-1, with 9 bases matching TRBD1. Germline assignment: CDR1 MNHEY and CDR2 SMNVEV (reference sequence). V gave up 6 bases and J gave up 2 bases; unmatched junction bases: 5. CDR3 length: 15 residues. The CDR3 sequence is CASSLGQGTYNEQFF. For the CDR3, the DNA is TGTGCCAGCAGCTTAGGACAGGGGACCTACAATGAGCAGTTCTTC.

The rearrangement links TRBV30 to TRBJ2-7; possibly TRBD1 for D (8 bases). Trimming left V 7 bases short and J 4 bases short, with 17 bases between. The CDR3 has 13 amino acids. Germline V gene lookup returns CDR1 GTSNPN and CDR2 SVGIG (reference sequence). The chain's CDR3 is CASGQGGRYEQYF. CDR3 nucleotide sequence: TGTGCCTCCGGACAGGGAGGGAGGTACGAGCAGTACTTC.

This clonotype was detected only once. V and J are TRBV7-9 and TRBJ2-4; TRBD1 matches at 10 bases. The CDR3 totals 13 residues. V lost 4 bases, J lost 7 bases, and 1 base stayed unmatched. CDR1 is SEHNR, CDR2 FQNEAQ, per germline (reference sequence). The CDR3 DNA sequence: TGTGCCAGCAGCTCGGACAGGGGGAACATTCAGTACTTC. Translated, it gives CASSSDRGNIQYF.

The chain employs TRBV19 and TRBJ2-3; 8 nucleotides match TRBD2. With 5 bases clipped from V and 4 bases from J, the junction kept 8 bases outside the gene matches. Looked up from germline, CDR1 is LNHDA and CDR2 is SQIVND (reference sequence). This CDR3 is 15 amino acids long. CDR3 region: CASSERTSLADTQYF. In DNA, the CDR3 is TGTGCCAGTAGTGAAAGGACTAGCTTGGCAGATACGCAGTATTTT.

The chain joins TRBV6-2 or TRBV6-3 to TRBJ2-1; 10 bases fit TRBD2. The germline gives CDR1 MNHEY, CDR2 SVGEGT. J was trimmed by 8 bases and V by 6 bases; bases with no gene match: 10. This CDR3 region has 15 residues. CDR3 protein: CASSPPSGRAHEQFF. In nucleotides, the CDR3 is TGTGCCAGCAGCCCCCCGAGCGGGAGGGCCCATGAGCAGTTCTTC.

The rearrangement uses TRBV28 and TRBJ2-5, with 9 bases that match TRBD1. The ends lost 3 bases at V and 5 bases at J; junction bases unmatched: 10. Germline CDR1 MDHEN, CDR2 SYDVKM. This CDR3 spans 16 amino acids. The CDR3 nucleotides are TGTGCCAGCAGTTTTGCGGGACAGGGTATCGGGGAGACCCAGTACTTC. Amino acid sequence: CASSFAGQGIGETQYF.

J is TRBJ2-7 and V is TRBV20-1; no clear D gene. Between the trimmed V and J ends, which lost 4 bases and 2 bases, there was a span of 12 bases. The length of the CDR3 is 13 residues. CDR1 and CDR2 from the germline V gene are DFQATT and SNEGSKA (reference sequence). The CDR3 bases are TGCAGTGCTACCGTCCGACTTGCCTACGAGCAGTACTTC. Translating it yields CSATVRLAYEQYF.

The table lists this clonotype with a few counts. This chain connects TRBV5-5 to TRBJ2-2; unclear D gene. The length of the CDR3 is 13 residues. Germline V gene sequence: CDR1 SGHKS, CDR2 YYEKEE (reference sequence). The V end lost 0 bases, the J end lost 3 bases, and 3 bases lay between the germline ends. This CDR3 is CASSLGYTGELFF. As DNA, the CDR3 is TGTGCCAGCAGCTTGGGGTACACCGGGGAGCTGTTTTTT.

The V gene is TRBV5-1, the J gene TRBJ2-7; TRBD2 is a possible D gene (5 bases). The ends were cut back, 0 bases at V and 1 base at J, with 8 bases in the middle. This CDR3 spans 14 amino acids. Per germline, CDR1 SGHRS and CDR2 YFSETQ. CDR3 sequence reads: CASSLAGVSYEQYF. The CDR3 DNA reads TGCGCCAGCAGCTTGGCCGGGGTATCCTACGAGCAGTACTTC. Using reference TRBV5-1 and TRBJ2-7 for the parts outside the CDR3, the full variable domain is KAGVTQTPRYLIKTRGQQVTLSCSPISGHRSVSWYQQTPGQGLQFLFEYFSETQRNKGNFPGRFSGRQFSNSRSEMNVSTLELGDSALYLCASSLAGVSYEQYFGPGTRLTVT.

This clonotype was seen just once. The V call is TRBV6-2 or TRBV6-3, the J call TRBJ2-7, with a weak D call TRBD2 (5 bases). This CDR3 is 15 amino acids long. V lost 3 bases and J 3 bases, leaving 15 bases between the germline ends. In germline, CDR1 is MNHEY, CDR2 SVGEGT. CDR3 residues: CASSYPTTAVYEQYF. As DNA, the CDR3 is TGTGCCAGCAGTTATCCGACTACAGCCGTCTACGAGCAGTACTTC.

This clonotype was seen a few times. This chain links TRBV25-1 with TRBJ1-6, with D unresolved. The CDR3 is 13 residues long. Germline V lookup: CDR1 MGHDK, CDR2 SYGVNS. V lost 4 bases and J 7 bases, leaving 8 bases between the germline ends. The CDR3 sequence is CASSVVGNSPLHF. In nucleotides, the CDR3 is TGTGCCAGCAGTGTGGTCGGAAATTCACCCCTCCACTTT.

This chain links TRBV18 with TRBJ1-6; 9 nucleotides line up with TRBD1. J lost 6 bases, V lost 3 bases, and 0 bases had no gene match. CDR3 size: 14 residues. The germline gives CDR1 KGHSH, CDR2 LQKENI. The CDR3 region is CASSPDRGNSPLHF. CDR3 DNA sequence: TGTGCCAGCTCACCGGACAGGGGTAATTCACCCCTCCACTTT.

V and J are TRBV4-3 and TRBJ2-7; D is perhaps TRBD2 (5 bases). Between the trimmed V and J ends, which lost 0 bases and 4 bases, there was a span of 16 bases. This CDR3 spans 16 amino acids. Looked up from germline, CDR1 is LGHNA and CDR2 is YSLEER. Here the CDR3 reads CASSQDPTGIKYEQYF. As DNA, the CDR3 is TGCGCCAGCAGCCAAGATCCGACCGGGATAAAATACGAGCAGTACTTC.

V gene TRBV20-1 combines with J gene TRBJ2-2, with TRBD2 matching over 9 bases. This CDR3 is 20 amino acids long. V dropped 3 bases and J dropped 0; count of bases not matched to a gene: 17. The germline gives CDR1 DFQATT, CDR2 SNEGSKA (reference sequence). CDR3 in DNA: TGCAGTGCTAGGGCCTTCGGGGGAGTAGCGGGAGCCTCGAACACCGGGGAGCTGTTTTTT. Translated: CSARAFGGVAGASNTGELFF.

J is TRBJ2-5 and V is TRBV29-1, with D maybe TRBD2 (5 bases). Germline values: CDR1 SQVTM, CDR2 ANQGSEA. V was clipped by 7 bases and J by 0 bases, with 9 bases between them. The CDR3 has 12 amino acids. Written as DNA, the CDR3 is TGCAGCGCCATCGGGAACCAAGAGACCCAGTACTTC. Translated, it gives CSAIGNQETQYF.

The CDR3 sequence: CASSQDVGQRGELFF. CDR3 DNA: TGCGCCAGCAGCCAAGATGTGGGACAAAGGGGGGAGCTGTTTTTT. The chain combines TRBV4-3 with TRBJ2-2, with D possibly matching TRBD1 (6 bases). Trimming took off 0 bases at V and 8 bases at J, with 13 bases between the two ends. This CDR3 spans 15 amino acids. Germline CDR1 reads LGHNA; CDR2 reads YSLEER.

The CDR3 is CASSTRGPRDTQYF. CDR3 nucleotide sequence: TGTGCCAGCAGTACACGGGGGCCAAGAGATACGCAGTATTTT. This chain connects TRBV27 to TRBJ2-3; D may match TRBD1 or TRBD2 (6 bases each). CDR3 size: 14 residues. The germline gives CDR1 MNHEY, CDR2 SMNVEV (reference sequence). The germline V and J ends were trimmed by 5 bases and 5 bases, with 14 bases remaining between them.

This chain connects TRBV24-1 to TRBJ2-1; D is unclear. The CDR3 is 12 residues long. Germline assignment: CDR1 KGHDR and CDR2 SFDVKD. Trimming stripped 0 bases from V and 9 bases from J, with 5 bases between. CDR3: CATSDLLSEQFF. CDR3 in DNA: TGTGCCACCAGTGATTTGCTCTCTGAGCAGTTCTTC.

V is TRBV5-1 and J is TRBJ1-1; D unclear. The V and J ends lost 3 bases and 7 bases respectively, with 16 bases between them. The CDR3 is 14 amino acids. CDR1 is SGHRS, CDR2 YFSETQ, per germline. CDR3: CASSSGSSFLEAFF. The CDR3 nucleotides are TGCGCCAGCAGCTCGGGCAGCTCCTTCCTTGAAGCTTTCTTT.

J is TRBJ1-2 and V is TRBV29-1; 8 bases are a match to TRBD1. After removal of 2 bases from V and 5 bases from J, the junction contained 4 bases not matched to a gene. Germline V gene data show CDR1 as SQVTM and CDR2 as ANQGSEA. The CDR3 runs to 13 residues. The CDR3 spells CSVESGQAYGYTF. The CDR3 DNA follows: TGCAGCGTTGAATCGGGACAGGCTTATGGCTACACCTTC.

The CDR3 bases are TGTGCCAGTAGCAATTCCGGGACACCTTTCTACGAGCAGTACTTC. This sequence encodes CASSNSGTPFYEQYF. The chain joins TRBV19 to TRBJ2-7, with D maybe TRBD1 (6 bases). The germline V and J ends were trimmed by 6 bases and 3 bases, with 18 bases remaining between them. Germline V gene lookup returns CDR1 LNHDA and CDR2 SQIVND (reference sequence). CDR3 length: 15 residues.

The gene calls are TRBV19 and TRBJ2-4; TRBD1 is a possible D gene (6 bases). V shed 5 bases and J shed 0 bases, with 11 bases lying between them. Germline values: CDR1 LNHDA, CDR2 SQIVND (reference sequence). The CDR3 is 15 amino acids. In DNA, the CDR3 is TGTGCCAGTAGTGTTGGACAGCGAGCCAAAAACATTCAGTACTTC. It specifies CASSVGQRAKNIQYF. The variable domain in full, completed from reference TRBV19 and TRBJ2-4, reads DGGITQSPKYLFRKEGQNVTLSCEQNLNHDAMYWYRQDPGQGLRLIYYSQIVNDFQKGDIAEGYSVSREKKESFPLTVTSAQKNPTAFYLCASSVGQRAKNIQYFGAGTRLSVL.

Only one count was recorded for this clonotype. The J gene is TRBJ1-1, the V gene TRBV28; 7 bases agree with TRBD1. Germline CDR1 and CDR2: MDHEN and SYDVKM. The CDR3 has 17 residues. After removal of 3 bases from V and 0 bases from J, the junction contained 10 bases not matched to a gene. This chain's CDR3 is CASSFQAGQPMNTEAFF. DNA for the CDR3: TGTGCCAGCAGTTTTCAAGCGGGACAGCCAATGAACACTGAAGCTTTCTTT. The full variable domain, completed using reference TRBV28 and TRBJ1-1, is DVKVTQSSRYLVKRTGEKVFLECVQDMDHENMFWYRQDPGLGLRLIYFSYDVKMKEKGDIPEGYSVSREKKERFSLILESASTNQTSMYLCASSFQAGQPMNTEAFFGQGTRLTVV.

The chain carries TRBV7-8 and TRBJ2-3; possibly TRBD2 for D (5 bases). CDR1 and CDR2 (germline): SGHVS, FQNEAQ. V lost 1 base to trimming and J lost 0 bases, with 14 bases between them. The CDR3 totals 17 residues. CDR3 region: CASSLGTVGISTDTQYF. In DNA, the CDR3 is TGTGCCAGCAGCTTAGGAACCGTCGGGATAAGCACAGATACGCAGTATTTT.